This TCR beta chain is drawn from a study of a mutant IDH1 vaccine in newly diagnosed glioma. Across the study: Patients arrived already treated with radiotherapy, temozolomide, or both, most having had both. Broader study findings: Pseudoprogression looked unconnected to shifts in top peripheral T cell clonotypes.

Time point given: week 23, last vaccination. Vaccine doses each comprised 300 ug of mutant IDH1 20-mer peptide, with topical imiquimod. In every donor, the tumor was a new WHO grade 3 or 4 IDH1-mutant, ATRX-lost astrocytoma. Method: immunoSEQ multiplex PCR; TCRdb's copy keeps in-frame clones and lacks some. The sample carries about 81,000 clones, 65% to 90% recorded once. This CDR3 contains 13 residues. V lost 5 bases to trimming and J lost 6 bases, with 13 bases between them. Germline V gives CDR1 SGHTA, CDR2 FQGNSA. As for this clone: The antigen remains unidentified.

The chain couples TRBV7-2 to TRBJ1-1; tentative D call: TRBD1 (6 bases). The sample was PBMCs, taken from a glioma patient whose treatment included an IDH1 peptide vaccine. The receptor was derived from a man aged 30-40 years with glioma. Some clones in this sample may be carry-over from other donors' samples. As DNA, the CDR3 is TGTGCCAGCAGCCCGACTCGACAGGCTGAAGCTTTCTTT. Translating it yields CASSPTRQAEAFF.